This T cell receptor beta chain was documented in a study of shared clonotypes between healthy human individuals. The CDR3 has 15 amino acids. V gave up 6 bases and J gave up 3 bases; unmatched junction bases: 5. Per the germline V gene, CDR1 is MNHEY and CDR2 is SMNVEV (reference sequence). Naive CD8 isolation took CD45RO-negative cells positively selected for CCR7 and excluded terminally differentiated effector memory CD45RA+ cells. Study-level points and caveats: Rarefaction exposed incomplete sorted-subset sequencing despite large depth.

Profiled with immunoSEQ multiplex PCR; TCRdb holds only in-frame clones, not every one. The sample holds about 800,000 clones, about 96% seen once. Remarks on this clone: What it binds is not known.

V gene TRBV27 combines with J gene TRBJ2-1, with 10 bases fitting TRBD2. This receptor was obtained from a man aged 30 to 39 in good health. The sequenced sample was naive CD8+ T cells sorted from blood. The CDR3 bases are TGTGCCAGCAGAACGGGACTAGCGAACTACAATGAGCAGTTCTTC. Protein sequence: CASRTGLANYNEQFF.